This passage covers 26 T cell receptor beta chains from one sample sequenced in a study of T cells after yellow fever vaccination. TCRdb used MiXCR to reprocess the 5' RACE reads, holding one entry per CDR3 protein. The sample carries approximately 510,000 distinct CDR3 sequences, 21% recorded once. Sequenced here: PBMCs, sampled 21 days after the first yellow fever vaccination. Receptors originate from a man aged 18 to 30 who received the YFV17D yellow fever vaccine.

The V call is TRBV15, the J call TRBJ2-7; no firm D call. V gave up 6 bases and J gave up 2 bases, with 11 bases separating them. This CDR3 contains 13 residues. The germline CDR1 and CDR2 sequences are LNHNV and YYDKDF (reference sequence). The CDR3 DNA sequence: TGTGCCACCAGTGATGGATTGACCTACGAGCAGTACGTC. It translates to CATSDGLTYEQYV.

In this sample, this clonotype turned up many times. The chain recombines TRBV4-2 with TRBJ1-4; 9 bases align to TRBD1. Unmatched junction bases numbered 5, after V lost 1 base and J lost 8 bases. CDR3 length: 15 amino acids. Germline CDR1 reads LGHNA; CDR2 reads YNFKEQ. This CDR3 reads CASSQGGTGSEKLFF. CDR3 DNA: TGTGCCAGCAGCCAAGGGGGGACAGGGAGCGAAAAACTGTTTTTT.

This clonotype was detected a few times. The chain carries TRBV10-3 and TRBJ2-1, with D tentatively TRBD1 (5 bases). V dropped 7 bases and J dropped 3 bases, with 16 bases sitting between them. This CDR3 region has 15 residues. The germline gives CDR1 ENHRY, CDR2 SYGVKD. Here the CDR3 reads CAITSDIYFYNEQFF. CDR3 bases: TGTGCCATCACTTCGGACATTTATTTCTACAATGAGCAGTTCTTC.

The rearrangement links TRBV10-3 to TRBJ2-3, with D possibly TRBD1 on 7 matching bases. The germline V gene encodes CDR1 ENHRY and CDR2 SYGVKD. Deletions cut 2 bases from V and 9 bases from J, with 18 bases between. The CDR3 covers 15 residues. This chain's CDR3 is CAISELQTGAGTQYF. Written as DNA, the CDR3 is TGTGCCATCAGTGAGCTACAAACAGGGGCGGGGACGCAGTATTTT.

This clonotype was observed a handful of times. The V gene is TRBV18, the J gene TRBJ2-3, with TRBD1 identical over 7 bases. V shed 6 bases, J shed 4 bases, and the junction held 4 bases outside the gene matches. This CDR3 contains 13 residues. Germline V CDR1 and CDR2: KGHSH, LQKENI. The CDR3 reads CASSDRVPDTQYF. DNA of the CDR3: TGTGCCAGCTCTGACAGGGTCCCAGATACGCAGTATTTT.

Note on this clonotype: A much larger clonotype is one base distant, so this may be a read error. The limits of the CDR3 on the DNA are not certain, so only TCRdb's listed CDR3 is given. The J gene is TRBJ2-5, the V gene TRBV12-3 or TRBV12-4; the tabulated D call, TRBD1, remains unverified against the DNA. The CDR3 contains 15 residues when both ends are counted. The CDR3 is CAISFFGQYQETQYF.

Only a few counts were recorded for this clonotype. The chain links TRBV11-2 to TRBJ2-1; a weak D match, TRBD2 (7 bases). The V gene lost 2 bases and the J gene lost 0 bases, with 20 bases spanning the gap. Germline V lookup: CDR1 SGHAT, CDR2 FQNNGV. The CDR3 spans 19 residues. The CDR3 loop reads CASSLTAAGAQSSYNEQFF. The CDR3, as DNA: TGTGCCAGCAGCTTAACAGCTGCGGGGGCCCAGAGCTCCTACAATGAGCAGTTCTTC.

This clonotype was counted once. J is TRBJ2-7 and V is TRBV27; TRBD1 matches 12 bases. Trimming took 7 bases from V and 4 from J; bases not matched to a gene: 5. CDR1 and CDR2 (germline): MNHEY, SMNVEV (reference sequence). The CDR3 covers 14 residues. For the CDR3, the DNA is TGTGCCAGCAAGGGACAGGGGGCTATATACGAGCAGTACTTC. The encoded protein is CASKGQGAIYEQYF.

This chain joins TRBV18 and TRBJ1-1; perhaps TRBD1 as D (6 bases). The CDR3 spans 14 residues. CDR1 and CDR2 (germline): KGHSH, LQKENI. V was pared by 5 bases and J by 7 bases, with 17 bases between. DNA of the CDR3: TGTGCCAGCTCATTTATCGGACAGCCGAGTGAAGCTTTCTTT. It yields the protein CASSFIGQPSEAFF.

The chain carries TRBV6-5 and TRBJ2-1; D is uncertain. CDR3 length: 17 residues. The ends were cut back, 2 bases at V and 0 bases at J, with 14 bases in the middle. Germline assignment: CDR1 MNHEY and CDR2 SVGAGI. The CDR3 loop reads CASSYSVDDGSYNEQFF. CDR3 DNA sequence: TGTGCCAGCAGTTACAGCGTGGACGACGGCTCCTACAATGAGCAGTTCTTC.

This clonotype was picked up a small number of times. This rearrangement joins TRBV12-3 or TRBV12-4 to TRBJ2-6, with 7 bases lining up with TRBD1. The J segment lost 1 base and the V segment lost 1 base, leaving 4 bases of the junction unmatched. The CDR3 consists of 17 residues. The CDR3 nucleotides are TGTGCCAGCAGTTTAGGGGACAGATCATCTGGGGCCAACGTCCTGACTTTC. It codes for CASSLGDRSSGANVLTF.

This clonotype was observed a handful of times. The chain carries TRBV12-3 or TRBV12-4 and TRBJ2-2, with 12 bases identical to TRBD1. V was clipped by 6 bases and J by 5 bases; unmatched bases: 10. This CDR3 has 17 residues. The CDR3 nucleotides are TGTGCCAGCAGCGGGCCGGGACAGGGGGCCGGAACCGGGGAGCTGTTTTTT. It yields the protein CASSGPGQGAGTGELFF.

V and J are TRBV15 and TRBJ2-5; weak D call: TRBD2 (6 bases). CDR3 length: 15 amino acids. V lost 0 bases, J lost 5 bases, and 13 bases lay in between. CDR1 and CDR2 (germline): LNHNV, YYDKDF (reference sequence). This CDR3 reads CATSRDEEGLETQYF. The CDR3 DNA sequence: TGTGCCACCAGCAGAGATGAGGAGGGTCTGGAGACCCAGTACTTC.

The V call is TRBV5-4, the J call TRBJ2-5, with a weak D call TRBD1 (5 bases). V was pared by 9 bases and J by 3 bases, with 15 bases between. Germline V gene data show CDR1 as SGHNT and CDR2 as YYREEE (reference sequence). This CDR3 is built from 13 residues. Here the CDR3 reads CATRAVNEETQYF. In nucleotides, the CDR3 is TGTGCCACCAGGGCTGTTAACGAAGAGACCCAGTACTTC.

In its sample, this clonotype was seen a few times. The V gene is TRBV11-2, the J gene TRBJ2-1; 8 bases map to TRBD2. The CDR3 is made up of 17 amino acids. Per germline, CDR1 SGHAT and CDR2 FQNNGV. The V and J ends lost 2 bases and 4 bases, in that order; junction bases with no gene match: 10. CDR3 nucleotides: TGTGCCAGCAGCTTACGAGGCGGGACTAGTTTGTACAATGAGCAGTTCTTC. Translation: CASSLRGGTSLYNEQFF. Full variable domain (outside the CDR3, taken from reference TRBV11-2 and TRBJ2-1): EAGVAQSPRYKIIEKRQSVAFWCNPISGHATLYWYQQILGQGPKLLIQFQNNGVVDDSQLPKDRFSAERLKGVDSTLKIQPAKLEDSAVYLCASSLRGGTSLYNEQFFGPGTRLTVL.

This clonotype was recorded a few times. The chain carries TRBV11-1 and TRBJ2-1, with TRBD1 matching 9 bases. Germline lookup yields CDR1 SGHAT and CDR2 FQDESV (reference sequence). The CDR3 consists of 18 residues. Germline trimming cut 2 bases from V and 4 bases from J; bases unmatched to any gene: 12. The CDR3 DNA follows: TGTGCCAGCAGCTTACAATCGGGCACAGGGGGCATATACAATGAGCAGTTCTTC. This translates into CASSLQSGTGGIYNEQFF.

This clonotype was detected only a few times. The gene calls are TRBV20-1 and TRBJ1-2, with 9 bases aligning to TRBD1. The CDR3 loop spans 14 amino acids. After removal of 8 bases from V and 3 bases from J, the junction contained 10 bases not matched to a gene. Per germline, CDR1 DFQATT and CDR2 SNEGSKA (reference sequence). CDR3 sequence: CSTPGTGNDYGYTF. CDR3 nucleotides: TGCAGTACCCCCGGGACAGGGAACGACTATGGCTACACCTTC.

The chain employs TRBV12-3 or TRBV12-4 and TRBJ1-5, with 7 bases lining up with TRBD1. This CDR3 has 13 amino acids. Trimming took 3 bases from V and 7 from J; bases not matched to a gene: 3. The CDR3 coding sequence is TGTGCCAGCAGTTTCAGGGGGGAACAGCCCCAGCATTTT. This sequence encodes CASSFRGEQPQHF.

The chain couples TRBV7-2 to TRBJ2-7; 14 bases match TRBD2. This CDR3 comprises 15 residues. Germline CDR1 SGHTA, CDR2 FQGNSA. V dropped 6 bases and J dropped 6; count of bases not matched to a gene: 7. CDR3: CASRPGLAGGGEQYF. The DNA of the CDR3 is TGTGCCAGCAGGCCAGGACTAGCGGGGGGTGGCGAGCAGTACTTC.

This CDR3 is CATSRGMGSGTYGYTF. The CDR3 coding sequence is TGTGCCACCAGCAGAGGAATGGGCAGCGGAACCTATGGCTACACCTTC. The chain is built from TRBV15 and TRBJ1-2; D gene ambiguous. The CDR3 consists of 16 residues. V was trimmed by 1 base and J by 4 bases, leaving 16 bases between them. Germline assignment: CDR1 LNHNV and CDR2 YYDKDF (reference sequence).

The table lists this clonotype with a few counts. The chain links TRBV5-1 to TRBJ2-1, with 8 bases identical to TRBD2. V gave up 0 bases and J gave up 7 bases; unmatched junction bases: 6. This CDR3 has 15 residues. CDR1 and CDR2 from the germline V gene are SGHRS and YFSETQ. CDR3 coding DNA: TGCGCCAGCAGCTTGGGGACTAGCCTTCAGAATGAGCAGTTCTTC. Protein: CASSLGTSLQNEQFF.

This clonotype was detected a few times. This chain joins TRBV11-2 and TRBJ2-7; D is possibly TRBD2 (5 bases). Looked up from germline, CDR1 is SGHAT and CDR2 is FQNNGV. The CDR3 has 13 residues. V was clipped by 5 bases and J by 6 bases, with 14 bases between them. The CDR3 DNA follows: TGTGCCAGCAGCCTCCATACGGGGTTCGAGCAGTACGTC. Amino acids: CASSLHTGFEQYV.

CDR3 in amino acids: CASSRRDAALNEQFF. For the CDR3, the DNA is TGTGCCAGCAGTCGCCGGGACGCGGCCCTTAATGAGCAGTTCTTC. The V gene is TRBV12-3 or TRBV12-4, the J gene TRBJ2-1; D possibly matches TRBD1 or TRBD2 (5 bases each). CDR3 length equals 15 residues. V was trimmed by 5 bases and J by 7 bases, leaving 18 bases between them.

The rearrangement joins TRBV20-1 to TRBJ2-5; possibly TRBD2 for D (6 bases). Per the germline V gene, CDR1 is DFQATT and CDR2 is SNEGSKA (reference sequence). Trimming stripped 3 bases from V and 4 bases from J, with 9 bases between. CDR3 length: 12 residues. The CDR3 DNA reads TGCAGTGCTAGGAGGGACTCAGAGACCCAGTACTTC. Protein: CSARRDSETQYF.

The rearrangement uses TRBV12-3 or TRBV12-4 and TRBJ2-3; 8 positions agree with TRBD2. The ends lost 3 bases at V and 3 bases at J; junction bases unmatched: 11. This CDR3 comprises 17 residues. The CDR3 DNA is TGTGCCAGCAGTTTTTACGGGGGGGCCATAAGAACAGATACGCAGTATTTT. Translation gives CASSFYGGAIRTDTQYF.

This clonotype was counted a few times. This likely comes from a read error, as the CDR3 has no conserved phenylalanine or tryptophan at its end. The DNA is left out, because the CDR3 cannot be placed on it with certainty; the CDR3 is given as TCRdb lists it. CDR3 residues: CASSWGVSGGRGI. This chain connects TRBV5-5 to TRBJ2-5; the D segment call TRBD2 is taken from the table without a DNA check. CDR1 and CDR2 (germline): SGHKS, YYEKEE (reference sequence). The length of the CDR3 is 13 amino acids, counting both ends.